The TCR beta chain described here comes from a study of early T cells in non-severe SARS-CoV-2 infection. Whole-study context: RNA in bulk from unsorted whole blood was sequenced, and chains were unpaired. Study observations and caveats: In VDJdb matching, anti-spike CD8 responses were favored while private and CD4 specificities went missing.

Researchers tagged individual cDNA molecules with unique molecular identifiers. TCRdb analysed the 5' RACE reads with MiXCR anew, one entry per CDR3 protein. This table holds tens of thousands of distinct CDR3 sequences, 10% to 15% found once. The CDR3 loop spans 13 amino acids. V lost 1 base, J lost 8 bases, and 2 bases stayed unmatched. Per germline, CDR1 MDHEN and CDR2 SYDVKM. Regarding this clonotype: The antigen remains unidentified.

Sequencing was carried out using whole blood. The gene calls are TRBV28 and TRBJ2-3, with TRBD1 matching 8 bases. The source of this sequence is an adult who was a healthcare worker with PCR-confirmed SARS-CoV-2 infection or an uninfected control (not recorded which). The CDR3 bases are TGTGCCAGCAGTTTATTCAGGGGGCTTACGCAGTATTTT. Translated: CASSLFRGLTQYF.